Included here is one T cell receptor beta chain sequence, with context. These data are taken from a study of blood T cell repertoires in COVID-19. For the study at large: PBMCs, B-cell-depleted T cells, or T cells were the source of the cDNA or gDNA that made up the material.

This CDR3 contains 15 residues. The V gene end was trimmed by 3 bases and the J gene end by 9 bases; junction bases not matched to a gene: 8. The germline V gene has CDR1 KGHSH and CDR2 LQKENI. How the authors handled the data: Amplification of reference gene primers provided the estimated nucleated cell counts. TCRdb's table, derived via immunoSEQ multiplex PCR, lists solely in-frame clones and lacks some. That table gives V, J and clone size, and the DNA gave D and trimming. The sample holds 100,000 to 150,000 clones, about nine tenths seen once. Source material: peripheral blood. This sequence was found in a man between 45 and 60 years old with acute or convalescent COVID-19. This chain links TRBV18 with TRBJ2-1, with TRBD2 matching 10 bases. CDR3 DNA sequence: TGTGCCAGCTCACCCGTTACTAGCGGGATAGTTGAGCAGTTCTTC. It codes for CASSPVTSGIVEQFF. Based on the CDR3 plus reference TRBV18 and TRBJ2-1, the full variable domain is NAGVMQNPRHLVRRRGQEARLRCSPMKGHSHVYWYRQLPEEGLKFMVYLQKENIIDESGMPKERFSAEFPKEGPSILRIQQVVRGDSAAYFCASSPVTSGIVEQFFGPGTRLTVL.